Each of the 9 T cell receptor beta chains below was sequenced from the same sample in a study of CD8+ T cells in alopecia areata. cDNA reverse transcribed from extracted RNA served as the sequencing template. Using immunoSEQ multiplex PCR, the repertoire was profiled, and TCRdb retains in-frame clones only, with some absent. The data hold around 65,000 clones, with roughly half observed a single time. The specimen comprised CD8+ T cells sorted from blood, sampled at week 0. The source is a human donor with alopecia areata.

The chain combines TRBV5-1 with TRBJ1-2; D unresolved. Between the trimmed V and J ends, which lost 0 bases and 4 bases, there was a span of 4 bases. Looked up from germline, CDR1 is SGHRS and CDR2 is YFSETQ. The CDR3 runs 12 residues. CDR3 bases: TGCGCCAGCAGCTTGGACAGCTATGGCTACACCTTC. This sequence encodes CASSLDSYGYTF. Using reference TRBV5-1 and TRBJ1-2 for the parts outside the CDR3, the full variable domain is KAGVTQTPRYLIKTRGQQVTLSCSPISGHRSVSWYQQTPGQGLQFLFEYFSETQRNKGNFPGRFSGRQFSNSRSEMNVSTLELGDSALYLCASSLDSYGYTFGSGTRLTVV.

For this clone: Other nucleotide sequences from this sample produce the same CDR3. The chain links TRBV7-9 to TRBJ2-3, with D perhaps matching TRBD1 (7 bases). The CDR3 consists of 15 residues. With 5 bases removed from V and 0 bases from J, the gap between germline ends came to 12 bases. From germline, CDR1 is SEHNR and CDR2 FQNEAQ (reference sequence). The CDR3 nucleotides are TGTGCCAGCAGCGCGGGACAGACTAGCACAGATACGCAGTATTTT. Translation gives CASSAGQTSTDTQYF.

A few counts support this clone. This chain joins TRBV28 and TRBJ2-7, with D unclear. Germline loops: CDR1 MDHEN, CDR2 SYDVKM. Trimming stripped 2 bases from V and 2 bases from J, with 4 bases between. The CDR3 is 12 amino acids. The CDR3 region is CASSLKPYEQYF. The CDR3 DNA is TGTGCCAGCAGTTTAAAACCCTACGAGCAGTACTTC.

CDR3 sequence reads: CASSLARYTEAFF. The CDR3, as DNA: TGTGCCAGCAGTTTGGCGAGATACACTGAAGCTTTCTTT. This chain links TRBV27 with TRBJ1-1, with D unresolved. The V gene lost 3 bases and the J gene lost 3 bases, with 8 bases spanning the gap. CDR1 and CDR2 from the germline V gene are MNHEY and SMNVEV (reference sequence). The CDR3 covers 13 residues.

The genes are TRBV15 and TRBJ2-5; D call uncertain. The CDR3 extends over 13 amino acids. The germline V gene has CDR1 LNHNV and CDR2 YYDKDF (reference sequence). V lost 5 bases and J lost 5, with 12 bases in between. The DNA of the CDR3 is TGTGCCACCAGCGGTGACCGGTGGGAGACCCAGTACTTC. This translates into CATSGDRWETQYF.

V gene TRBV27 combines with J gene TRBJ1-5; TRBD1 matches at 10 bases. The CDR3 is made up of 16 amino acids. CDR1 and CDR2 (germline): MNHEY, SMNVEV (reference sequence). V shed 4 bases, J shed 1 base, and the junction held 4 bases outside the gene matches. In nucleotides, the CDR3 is TGTGCCAGCAGTTCAGGACAGGGGGGAAGCAATCAGCCCCAGCATTTT. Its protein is CASSSGQGGSNQPQHF.

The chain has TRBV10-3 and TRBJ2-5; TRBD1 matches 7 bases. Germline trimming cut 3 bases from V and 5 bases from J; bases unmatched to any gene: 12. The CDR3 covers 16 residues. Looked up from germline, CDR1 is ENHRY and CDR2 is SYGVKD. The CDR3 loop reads CAISDSGQANGETQYF. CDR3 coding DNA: TGTGCCATCAGTGACTCCGGACAGGCAAACGGGGAGACCCAGTACTTC.

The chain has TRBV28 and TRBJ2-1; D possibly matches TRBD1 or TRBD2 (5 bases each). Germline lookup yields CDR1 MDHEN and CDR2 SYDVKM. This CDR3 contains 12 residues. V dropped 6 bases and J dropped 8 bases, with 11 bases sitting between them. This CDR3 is CASRKGPYEQFF. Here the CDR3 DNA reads TGTGCCAGCAGAAAGGGACCGTATGAGCAGTTCTTC.

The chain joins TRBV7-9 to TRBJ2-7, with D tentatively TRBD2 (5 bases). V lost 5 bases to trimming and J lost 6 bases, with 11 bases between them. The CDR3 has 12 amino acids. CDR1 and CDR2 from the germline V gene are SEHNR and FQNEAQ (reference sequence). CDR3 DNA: TGTGCCAGCAGCCCCGGCGGGTCCGAGCAGTACTTC. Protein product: CASSPGGSEQYF. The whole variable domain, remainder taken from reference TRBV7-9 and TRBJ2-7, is DTGVSQNPRHKITKRGQNVTFRCDPISEHNRLYWYRQTLGQGPEFLTYFQNEAQLEKSRLLSDRFSAERPKGSFSTLEIQRTEQGDSAMYLCASSPGGSEQYFGPGTRLTVT.